The T cell receptor beta chain under discussion was sequenced for a study of T cell responses to AZD1222 COVID-19 vaccine. General study points: Nearly half of unique spike-specific TCRs reportedly avoided B.1.351 and B.1.1.7 mutated regions.

Here immunoSEQ multiplex PCR was the method, and the copy in TCRdb shows in-frame clones only, minus some. Among under 200,000 clones listed, 90% to 95% were seen once. Of note for this clone: Its antigen is not known.

Trimming removed 4 bases from V and 7 bases from J, with 11 bases in between. This CDR3 is 13 amino acids long. Germline V CDR1 and CDR2: SQVTM, ANQGSEA. V is TRBV29-1 and J is TRBJ1-6, with no clear D. This specimen was peripheral blood, taken on day 0 of AZD1222 vaccination. This TCR was recovered from an adult in good health. Here the CDR3 DNA reads TGCAGCGTTGCGAGCCAGGCCAATTCACCCCTCCACTTT. Protein: CSVASQANSPLHF.